This T cell receptor (beta chain) came from a study of shared clonotypes between healthy human individuals. The CDR3 has 15 residues. With 6 bases removed from V and 2 bases from J, the gap between germline ends came to 14 bases. Per the germline V gene, CDR1 is KGHSH and CDR2 is LQKENI. Deep-level settings were used for running the assay. Ten immunoSEQ deep assay plates were used to sequence unsorted PBMC DNA. Per the authors' pipeline: Owing to the provision of junction-only sequences devoid of quality scores by immunoSEQ, filtering differed. Profiled with immunoSEQ multiplex PCR; TCRdb holds only in-frame clones, not every one. V, J and clone size are taken as reported in that table, and D and trimming were inferred from the DNA itself. The table has about 480,000 clones, about three quarters seen once; the top ten hold under 15%. A word on this clone: Its antigen is as yet unknown.

Findings of the study overall: Clonotype sharing among donors was thought likely to change with sequencing depth.

J is TRBJ1-5 and V is TRBV18; D remains ambiguous. Sequencing used PBMCs. This receptor was obtained from a middle-aged woman in good health. Some clones in this sample may be carry-over from other donors' samples. CDR3 sequence reads: CASSGRGVGNQPQHF. The CDR3 bases are TGTGCCAGCTCGGGCCGGGGAGTGGGCAATCAGCCCCAGCATTTT. The full variable domain, in which reference TRBV18 and TRBJ1-5 provide the parts outside the CDR3, is NAGVMQNPRHLVRRRGQEARLRCSPMKGHSHVYWYRQLPEEGLKFMVYLQKENIIDESGMPKERFSAEFPKEGPSILRIQQVVRGDSAAYFCASSGRGVGNQPQHFGDGTRLSIL.